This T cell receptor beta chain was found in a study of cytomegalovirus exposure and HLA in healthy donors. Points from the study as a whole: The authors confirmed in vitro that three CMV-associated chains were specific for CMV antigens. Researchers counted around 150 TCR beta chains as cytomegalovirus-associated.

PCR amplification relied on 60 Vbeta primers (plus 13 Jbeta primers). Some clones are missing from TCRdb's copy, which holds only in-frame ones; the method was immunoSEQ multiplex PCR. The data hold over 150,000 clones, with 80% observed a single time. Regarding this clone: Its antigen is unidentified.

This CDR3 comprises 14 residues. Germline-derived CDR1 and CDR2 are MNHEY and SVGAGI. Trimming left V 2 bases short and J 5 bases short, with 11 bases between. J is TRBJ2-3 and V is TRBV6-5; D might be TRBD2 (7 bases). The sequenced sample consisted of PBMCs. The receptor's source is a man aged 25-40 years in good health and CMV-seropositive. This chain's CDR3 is CASSYGGAKDTQYF. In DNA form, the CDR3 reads TGTGCCAGCAGTTACGGGGGGGCGAAAGATACGCAGTATTTT.